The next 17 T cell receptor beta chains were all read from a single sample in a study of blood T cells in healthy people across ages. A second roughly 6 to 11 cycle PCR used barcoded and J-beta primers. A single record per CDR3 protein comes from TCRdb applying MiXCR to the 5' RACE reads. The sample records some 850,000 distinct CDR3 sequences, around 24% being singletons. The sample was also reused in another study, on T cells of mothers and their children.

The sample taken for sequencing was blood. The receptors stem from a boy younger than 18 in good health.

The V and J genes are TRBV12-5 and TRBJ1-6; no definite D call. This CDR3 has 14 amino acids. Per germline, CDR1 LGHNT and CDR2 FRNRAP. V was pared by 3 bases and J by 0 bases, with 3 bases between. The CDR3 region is CASGLSSYNSPLHF. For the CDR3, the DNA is TGTGCTAGTGGTTTAAGCTCCTATAATTCACCCCTCCACTTT.

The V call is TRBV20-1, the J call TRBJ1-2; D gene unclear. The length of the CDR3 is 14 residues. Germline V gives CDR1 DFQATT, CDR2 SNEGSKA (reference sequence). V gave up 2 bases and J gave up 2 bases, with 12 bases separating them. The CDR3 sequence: CSARTIGVNYGYTF. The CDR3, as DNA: TGCAGTGCTAGAACGATCGGGGTCAACTATGGCTACACCTTC.

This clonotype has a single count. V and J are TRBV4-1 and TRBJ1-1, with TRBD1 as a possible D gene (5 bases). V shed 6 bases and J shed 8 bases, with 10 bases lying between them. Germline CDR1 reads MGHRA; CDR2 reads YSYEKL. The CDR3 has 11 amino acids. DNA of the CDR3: TGCGCCAGCAGATCGAACAGGGAAGCTTTCTTT. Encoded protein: CASRSNREAFF.

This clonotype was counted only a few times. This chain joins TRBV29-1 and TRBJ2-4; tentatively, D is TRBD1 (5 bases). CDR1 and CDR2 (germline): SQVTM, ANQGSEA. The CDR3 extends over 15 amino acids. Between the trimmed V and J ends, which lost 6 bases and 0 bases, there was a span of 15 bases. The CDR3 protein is CSVNQGVLAKNIQYF. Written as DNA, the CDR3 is TGCAGCGTGAATCAGGGTGTCCTAGCCAAAAACATTCAGTACTTC.

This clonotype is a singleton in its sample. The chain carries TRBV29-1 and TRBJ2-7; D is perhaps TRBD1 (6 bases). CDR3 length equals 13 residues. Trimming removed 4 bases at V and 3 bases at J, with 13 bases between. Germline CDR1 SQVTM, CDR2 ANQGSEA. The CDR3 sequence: CSVAETGIYEQYF. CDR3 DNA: TGCAGCGTTGCAGAAACAGGGATCTACGAGCAGTACTTC.

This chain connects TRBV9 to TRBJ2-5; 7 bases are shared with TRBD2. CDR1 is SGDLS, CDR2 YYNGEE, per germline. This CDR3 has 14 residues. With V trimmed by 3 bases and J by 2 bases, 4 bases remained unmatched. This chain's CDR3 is CASSGAGQQETQYF. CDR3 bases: TGTGCCAGCAGCGGAGCGGGGCAGCAAGAGACCCAGTACTTC.

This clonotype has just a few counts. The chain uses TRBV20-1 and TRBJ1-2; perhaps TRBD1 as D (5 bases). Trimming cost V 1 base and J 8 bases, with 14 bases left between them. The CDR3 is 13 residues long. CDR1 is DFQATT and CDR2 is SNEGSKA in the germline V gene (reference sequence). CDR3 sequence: CSARGTGTKGYTF. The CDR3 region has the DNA TGCAGTGCTAGAGGTACCGGGACGAAAGGCTACACCTTC.

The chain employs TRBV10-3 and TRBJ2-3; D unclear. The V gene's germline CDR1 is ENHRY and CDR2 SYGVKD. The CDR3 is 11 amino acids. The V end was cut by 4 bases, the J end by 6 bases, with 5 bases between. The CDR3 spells CAISGKDTQYF. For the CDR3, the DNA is TGTGCCATCAGTGGGAAGGATACGCAGTATTTT.

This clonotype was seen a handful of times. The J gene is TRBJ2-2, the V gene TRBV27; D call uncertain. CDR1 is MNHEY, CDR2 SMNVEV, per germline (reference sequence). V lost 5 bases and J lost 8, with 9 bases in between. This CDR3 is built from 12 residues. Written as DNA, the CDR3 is TGTGCCAGCAGTCCCAGAAGGGGGGAGCTGTTTTTT. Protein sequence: CASSPRRGELFF.

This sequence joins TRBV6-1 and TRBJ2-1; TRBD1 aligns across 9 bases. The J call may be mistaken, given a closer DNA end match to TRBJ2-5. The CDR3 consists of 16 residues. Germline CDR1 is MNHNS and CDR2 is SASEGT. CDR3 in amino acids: CASSEFPTGGGETQYF. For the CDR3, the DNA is TGTGCCAGCAGTGAATTCCCGACAGGGGGAGGAGAGACCCAGTACTTC.

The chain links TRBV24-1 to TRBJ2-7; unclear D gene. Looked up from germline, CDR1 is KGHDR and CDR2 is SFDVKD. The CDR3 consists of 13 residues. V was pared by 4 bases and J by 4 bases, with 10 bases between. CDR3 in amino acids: CATSDSGSYEQYF. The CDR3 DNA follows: TGTGCCACCAGTGACTCCGGGTCATACGAGCAGTACTTC.

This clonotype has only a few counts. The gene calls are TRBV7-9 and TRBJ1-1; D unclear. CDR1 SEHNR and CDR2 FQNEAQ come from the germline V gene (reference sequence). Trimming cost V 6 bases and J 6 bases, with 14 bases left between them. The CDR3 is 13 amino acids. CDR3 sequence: CASSQDGRAEAFF. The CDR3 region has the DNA TGTGCCAGCAGTCAAGATGGTAGGGCTGAAGCTTTCTTT.

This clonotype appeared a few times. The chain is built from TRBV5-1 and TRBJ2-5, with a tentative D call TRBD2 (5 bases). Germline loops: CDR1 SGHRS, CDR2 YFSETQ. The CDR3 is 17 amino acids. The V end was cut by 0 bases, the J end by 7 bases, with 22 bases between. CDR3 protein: CASSLGPYRRDERTQYF. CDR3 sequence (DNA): TGCGCCAGCAGCTTGGGACCTTATCGCCGGGATGAGCGGACCCAGTACTTC.

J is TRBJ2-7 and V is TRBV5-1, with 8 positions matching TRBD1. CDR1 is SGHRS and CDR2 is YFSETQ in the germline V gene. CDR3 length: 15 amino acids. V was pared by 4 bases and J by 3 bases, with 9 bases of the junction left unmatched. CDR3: CASSHGTGELYEQYF. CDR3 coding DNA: TGCGCCAGCAGCCATGGGACAGGCGAACTCTACGAGCAGTACTTC.

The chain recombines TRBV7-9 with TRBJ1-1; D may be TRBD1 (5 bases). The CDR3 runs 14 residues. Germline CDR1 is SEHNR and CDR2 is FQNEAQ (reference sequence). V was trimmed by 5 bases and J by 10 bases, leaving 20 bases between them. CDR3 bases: TGTGCCAGCAGCCCCTGGGACGGGGAATCGGTAGCTTTCTTT. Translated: CASSPWDGESVAFF. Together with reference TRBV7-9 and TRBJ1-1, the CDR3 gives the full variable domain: DTGVSQNPRHKITKRGQNVTFRCDPISEHNRLYWYRQTLGQGPEFLTYFQNEAQLEKSRLLSDRFSAERPKGSFSTLEIQRTEQGDSAMYLCASSPWDGESVAFFGQGTRLTVV.

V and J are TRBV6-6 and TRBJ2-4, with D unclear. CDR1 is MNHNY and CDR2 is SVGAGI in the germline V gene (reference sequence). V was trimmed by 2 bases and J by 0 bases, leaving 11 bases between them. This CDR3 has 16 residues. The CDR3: CASSYPSDIAKNIQYF. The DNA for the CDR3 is TGTGCCAGCAGTTACCCGAGTGACATAGCCAAAAACATTCAGTACTTC.

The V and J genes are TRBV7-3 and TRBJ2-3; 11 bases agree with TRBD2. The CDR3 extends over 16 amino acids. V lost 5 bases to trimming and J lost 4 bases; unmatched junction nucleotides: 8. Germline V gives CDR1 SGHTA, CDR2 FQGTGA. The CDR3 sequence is CASSPRLAGSADTQYF. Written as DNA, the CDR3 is TGTGCCAGCAGCCCCCGACTAGCGGGGAGCGCAGATACGCAGTATTTT.